This TCR beta chain appears in the sequencing data of a study of T cells in Graves' hyperthyroidism and ophthalmopathy. Whole-study results and caveats: Also found in blood were most expanded thyroid clonotypes above 0.001. Ophthalmopathy was predicted by the model a median of about 6.5 months ahead of onset.

Lactation, pregnancy, other autoimmune disease or uncontrolled infection led to exclusion of patients. This sample holds PBMCs from approximately 10 ml fresh peripheral blood. TCR beta CDR3 regions were amplified from RNA. The TCR CDR3 first-round RT-PCR relied on the HTBI primer set. A single record per CDR3 protein comes from TCRdb applying MiXCR to the multiplex PCR reads. This table holds 35,000 to 45,000 distinct CDR3 sequences, 40% to 55% found once. This clonotype ranks as medium-sized (0.01 to 0.1%). No antigen is known for it. The CDR3 has 14 amino acids. CDR1 and CDR2 from the germline V gene are DFQATT and SNEGSKA (reference sequence). Trimming stripped 2 bases from V and 4 bases from J, with 15 bases between.

The sequence derives from a woman between 50 and 59 years old with Graves' hyperthyroidism that later progressed to Graves' ophthalmopathy. J is TRBJ2-7 and V is TRBV20-1; D perhaps matches TRBD2 (6 bases). Material for sequencing was blood. CDR3 amino acids: CSARSRAGHYEQYF. The CDR3 DNA is TGCAGTGCTAGATCGCGGGCGGGGCATTACGAGCAGTACTTC.